This entry lists 21 T cell receptor beta chains sequenced from one sample in a study of shared clonotypes between healthy human individuals. The naive CD8 fraction comprised CD45RO-negative cells positively selected for CCR7 and excluded terminally differentiated effector memory CD45RA+ cells. TCRdb keeps only in-frame clones here, not all; method: immunoSEQ multiplex PCR. The repertoire has about 1,900,000 clones, approximately 95% of them found once; the top ten carry roughly 1.2%. The source material was naive CD8+ T cells sorted from blood. The origin of the receptors is a man aged 18 to 35 in good health.

The J gene is TRBJ1-3, the V gene TRBV2; no definite D call. In germline, CDR1 is SNHLY, CDR2 FYNNEI. This CDR3 has 18 residues. The V end was cut by 2 bases, the J end by 4 bases, with 21 bases between. CDR3 in DNA: TGTGCCAGCAGTGAAAGTTCTGAATTCGGGTTAGCGGGAAACACCATATATTTT. Its translation is CASSESSEFGLAGNTIYF. Looking up the rest from reference TRBV2 and TRBJ1-3 gives the full variable domain: EPEVTQTPSHQVTQMGQEVILRCVPISNHLYFYWYRQILGQKVEFLVSFYNNEISEKSEIFDDQFSVERPDGSNFTLKIRSTKLEDSAMYFCASSESSEFGLAGNTIYFGEGSWLTVV.

J is TRBJ2-1 and V is TRBV30; tentative D call: TRBD2 (5 bases). Trimming left V 0 bases short and J 9 bases short, with 21 bases between. Per germline, CDR1 GTSNPN and CDR2 SVGIG (reference sequence). This CDR3 comprises 16 residues. Here the CDR3 reads CAWSVGGLGMLGEQFF. CDR3 nucleotide sequence: TGTGCCTGGAGTGTGGGTGGGCTCGGGATGTTGGGTGAGCAGTTCTTC.

The CDR3 spells CASSPAGDDTQYF. CDR3 nucleotide sequence: TGTGCCAGCAGCCCGGCAGGGGACGATACGCAGTATTTT. This chain uses TRBV5-6 with TRBJ2-3; a possible D gene is TRBD1 (6 bases). Germline-derived CDR1 and CDR2 are SGHDT and YYEEEE. This CDR3 spans 13 amino acids. V lost 4 bases, J lost 6 bases, and 12 bases lay in between.

This clone was counted a single time. Within the sample, other DNA sequences also encode this same CDR3. The chain uses TRBV6-5 and TRBJ1-1; no clear D gene. CDR3 size: 13 residues. Germline CDR1 reads MNHEY; CDR2 reads SVGAGI. V was pared by 2 bases and J by 1 base, with 5 bases between. CDR3 sequence: CASSYTTNTEAFF. In DNA form, the CDR3 reads TGTGCCAGCAGTTACACGACGAACACTGAAGCTTTCTTT.

The J gene is TRBJ2-5, the V gene TRBV30; 7 bases fit TRBD1. This CDR3 has 16 amino acids. V was pared by 2 bases and J by 5 bases, with 14 bases of the junction left unmatched. Germline V gene sequence: CDR1 GTSNPN, CDR2 SVGIG (reference sequence). The CDR3 DNA reads TGTGCCTGGAGTCCAGGTATAGGGGGCCTGATGGAGACCCAGTACTTC. Translation gives CAWSPGIGGLMETQYF.

The CDR3 sequence is CASSPRTGTNSPLHF. CDR3 DNA: TGTGCCAGCAGCCCCAGGACAGGGACTAATTCACCCCTCCACTTT. V gene TRBV13 combines with J gene TRBJ1-6; 8 positions match TRBD1. With 5 bases clipped from V and 6 bases from J, the junction kept 6 bases outside the gene matches. Germline V lookup: CDR1 PRHDT, CDR2 FYEKMQ (reference sequence). The CDR3 is made up of 15 amino acids.

V usage is TRBV30 and J usage is TRBJ2-7; 9 bases agree with TRBD1. Germline assignment: CDR1 GTSNPN and CDR2 SVGIG (reference sequence). V was clipped by 1 base and J by 1 base; unmatched bases: 5. There are 15 residues in the CDR3. The CDR3 DNA sequence: TGTGCCTGGAGTGGGGACAGGGATGGGTCCTACGAGCAGTACTTC. The encoded protein is CAWSGDRDGSYEQYF.

The rearrangement links TRBV10-3 to TRBJ1-5; D call uncertain. This CDR3 is built from 16 residues. Germline loops: CDR1 ENHRY, CDR2 SYGVKD. Trimming pared 3 bases from V and 0 bases from J, leaving 12 bases between. The CDR3 coding sequence is TGTGCCATCAGTGAAGGCAGTGCCTATAGCAATCAGCCCCAGCATTTT. Translated: CAISEGSAYSNQPQHF.

The chain links TRBV13 to TRBJ2-7, with D maybe TRBD1 (5 bases). The CDR3 runs to 12 residues. Germline V gives CDR1 PRHDT, CDR2 FYEKMQ (reference sequence). Trimming left V 5 bases short and J 5 bases short, with 10 bases between. In DNA, the CDR3 is TGTGCCAGCAGCCCCCAGGGAAACGAGCAGTACTTC. It specifies CASSPQGNEQYF.

The chain is built from TRBV13 and TRBJ2-7; tentative D call: TRBD2 (6 bases). Germline V CDR1 and CDR2: PRHDT, FYEKMQ (reference sequence). Between the trimmed V and J ends, which lost 5 bases and 2 bases, there was a span of 13 bases. The CDR3 runs to 14 residues. CDR3 amino acids: CASSPPGLPYEQYF. For the CDR3, the DNA is TGTGCCAGCAGCCCACCGGGACTTCCCTACGAGCAGTACTTC.

The chain recombines TRBV15 with TRBJ2-7; tentatively, D is TRBD2 (5 bases). The CDR3 covers 16 residues. Germline V gene lookup returns CDR1 LNHNV and CDR2 YYDKDF (reference sequence). Trimming removed 0 bases from V and 3 bases from J, with 15 bases in between. The CDR3 reads CATSRDEVGVFYEQYF. The CDR3 coding sequence is TGTGCCACCAGCAGAGATGAGGTCGGGGTATTCTACGAGCAGTACTTC.

About this clone: Distinct nucleotide sequences in the sample also encode this CDR3. The chain combines TRBV27 with TRBJ1-5; D remains ambiguous. There are 14 residues in the CDR3. Germline CDR1 reads MNHEY; CDR2 reads SMNVEV (reference sequence). V was trimmed by 2 bases and J by 1 base, leaving 6 bases between them. CDR3 protein: CASSLGVSNQPQHF. For the CDR3, the DNA is TGTGCCAGCAGTTTAGGGGTCAGCAATCAGCCCCAGCATTTT.

J is TRBJ1-1 and V is TRBV6-5, with a tentative D call TRBD1 (5 bases). Germline values: CDR1 MNHEY, CDR2 SVGAGI. The CDR3 sequence is 15 residues long. Trimming pared 2 bases from V and 1 base from J, leaving 11 bases between. CDR3 nucleotides: TGTGCCAGCAGTTACGACGGGGCCTGGAACACTGAAGCTTTCTTT. This codes for CASSYDGAWNTEAFF.

The chain combines TRBV29-1 with TRBJ2-5, with a tentative D call TRBD1 (5 bases). CDR1 and CDR2 from the germline V gene are SQVTM and ANQGSEA. This CDR3 contains 14 residues. V was cut by 4 bases and J by 2 bases, with 14 bases left in between. This CDR3 reads CSVVDQGGQETQYF. The CDR3, as DNA: TGCAGCGTTGTCGACCAGGGTGGGCAAGAGACCCAGTACTTC.

The gene calls are TRBV30 and TRBJ2-7, with D hard to call. This CDR3 is 12 amino acids long. Germline CDR1 and CDR2: GTSNPN and SVGIG (reference sequence). The V end lost 0 bases, the J end lost 5 bases, and 8 bases lay between the germline ends. CDR3 DNA: TGTGCCTGGAGTGTACTCCGGAACGAGCAGTACTTC. Translation gives CAWSVLRNEQYF. The full variable domain, rest sourced from reference TRBV30 and TRBJ2-7, is SQTIHQWPATLVQPVGSPLSLECTVEGTSNPNLYWYRQAAGRGLQLLFYSVGIGQISSEVPQNLSASRPQDRQFILSSKKLLLSDSGFYLCAWSVLRNEQYFGPGTRLTVT.

The chain carries TRBV9 and TRBJ2-4; D possibly matches TRBD1 or TRBD2 (6 bases each). Germline V gene data show CDR1 as SGDLS and CDR2 as YYNGEE. The CDR3 runs 16 residues. Trimming cost V 0 bases and J 8 bases, with 18 bases left between them. The CDR3 coding sequence is TGTGCCAGCAGCGTAGGGTCAGGGGTAGGGAGGCACATTCAGTACTTC. Translated, it gives CASSVGSGVGRHIQYF.

The chain combines TRBV5-1 with TRBJ2-5; D possibly corresponds to TRBD2 (5 bases). Trimming left V 2 bases short and J 5 bases short, with 19 bases between. CDR3 length equals 16 residues. Germline V CDR1 and CDR2: SGHRS, YFSETQ. Written as DNA, the CDR3 is TGCGCCAGCAGCTTTGAGGGCACCCTGGTTGGGGAGACCCAGTACTTC. Residues: CASSFEGTLVGETQYF. Complete variable domain (other parts from reference TRBV5-1 and TRBJ2-5): KAGVTQTPRYLIKTRGQQVTLSCSPISGHRSVSWYQQTPGQGLQFLFEYFSETQRNKGNFPGRFSGRQFSNSRSEMNVSTLELGDSALYLCASSFEGTLVGETQYFGPGTRLLVL.

The V and J genes are TRBV10-2 and TRBJ2-1; weak D call: TRBD1 (6 bases). Deletions cut 0 bases from V and 8 bases from J, with 11 bases between. Germline V gene sequence: CDR1 WSHSY, CDR2 SAAADI. The CDR3 runs 14 residues. For the CDR3, the DNA is TGCGCCAGCAGTGAGTCGCCAGGGGCCGATGAGCAGTTCTTC. Translating it yields CASSESPGADEQFF.

This clone was counted a single time. The chain has TRBV6-5 and TRBJ1-1; TRBD1 is a possible D gene (5 bases). V was cut by 4 bases and J by 5 bases, with 14 bases left in between. Germline V gene lookup returns CDR1 MNHEY and CDR2 SVGAGI. CDR3 length: 14 amino acids. The CDR3 DNA sequence: TGTGCCAGCAGTTCCTCGGGGGTCGGAACTGAAGCTTTCTTT. Its translation is CASSSSGVGTEAFF.

This clone was observed a single time. The rearrangement joins TRBV4-1 to TRBJ2-2, with TRBD1 matching over 10 bases. Germline-derived CDR1 and CDR2 are MGHRA and YSYEKL. V gave up 0 bases and J gave up 2 bases; unmatched junction bases: 12. The CDR3 loop spans 20 amino acids. The CDR3 here is CASSQEQITGTGVNTGELFF. In DNA form, the CDR3 reads TGCGCCAGCAGCCAAGAGCAAATCACCGGGACAGGGGTCAACACCGGGGAGCTGTTTTTT.

For the CDR3, the DNA is TGTGCCAGCAGTTTATGGGGGGGAACCCCTCTGTACGAGCAGTACTTC. It translates to CASSLWGGTPLYEQYF. The chain joins TRBV28 to TRBJ2-7, with D tentatively TRBD2 (6 bases). The CDR3 contains 16 residues. In germline, CDR1 is MDHEN, CDR2 SYDVKM. V was clipped by 0 bases and J by 4 bases, with 16 bases between them.